The rows below give T cell receptor beta chains drawn from one sample of a study of early stage breast cancer tumors. The table came from immunoSEQ multiplex PCR; TCRdb's copy has only in-frame clones and leaves some out. Of about 72,000 clones in the sample, roughly 84% were seen once. Sequenced sample: blood. These receptors were collected from a person between 55 and 69 years old with breast cancer. Both conserved end residues are part of each CDR3. The D gene is left open where the match is weak. The size of a clone is reported for some rows only, either as once, few or many, or as a class for expanded clones.

abundance	v_gene	j_gene	d_gene	CDR3aa	CDR3nt
-	TRBV30	TRBJ1-1	-	CAWSVGSGNTEAFF	TGTGCCTGGAGTGTAGGGTCGGGAAACACTGAAGCTTTCTTT
-	TRBV2	TRBJ1-1	-	CASRGAGSAFF	TGTGCCAGCAGGGGGGCGGGATCCGCTTTCTTT
-	TRBV18	TRBJ2-2	-	CASSPQGDGELFF	TGTGCCAGCTCACCACAGGGGGACGGGGAGCTGTTTTTT
-	TRBV7-2	TRBJ2-1	-	CASSLIGDSYNEQFF	TGTGCCAGCAGCTTAATAGGTGACTCCTACAATGAGCAGTTCTTC
-	TRBV28	TRBJ2-3	-	CASSLSAGSLLGDTDTQYF	TGTGCCAGCAGTTTATCGGCAGGTTCCCTGCTCGGAGACACAGATACGCAGTATTTT
-	TRBV9	TRBJ2-2	-	CASSAGTRNTGELFF	TGTGCCAGCAGCGCAGGGACAAGGAACACCGGGGAGCTGTTTTTT
-	TRBV5-1	TRBJ2-1	-	CASSRTYNEQFF	TGCGCCAGCAGTCGGACATACAATGAGCAGTTCTTC
once	TRBV18	TRBJ2-5	-	CASSPRTEETQYF	TGTGCCAGCTCACCGCGGACAGAAGAGACCCAGTACTTC
-	TRBV6-5	TRBJ1-1	-	CASRYRLNTEAFF	TGTGCCAGCAGATACAGGCTGAACACTGAAGCTTTCTTT
-	TRBV11-3	TRBJ2-1	TRBD1	CASSRRGTDSYNEQFF	TGTGCCAGCAGCCGCAGGGGGACAGATTCCTACAATGAGCAGTTCTTC
-	TRBV27	TRBJ1-4	-	CASSLEYPNEKLFF	TGTGCCAGCAGTTTGGAGTACCCCAATGAAAAACTGTTTTTT
few	TRBV7-2	TRBJ2-3	TRBD2	CASSLGSSGNTQYF	TGTGCCAGCAGCTTAGGGTCTAGCGGGAACACGCAGTATTTT
-	TRBV5-1	TRBJ1-2	TRBD1	CASSKTGTGFSNYGYTF	TGCGCCAGCAGCAAAACCGGGACAGGGTTTTCGAACTATGGCTACACCTTC
-	TRBV19	TRBJ2-2	TRBD1	CASSGSGQYRELFF	TGTGCCAGTAGCGGATCGGGACAGTACAGGGAGCTGTTTTTT